What follows is one T cell receptor beta chain and its context. Its specificity is unknown. The PCR used 60 Vbeta and 13 Jbeta primers. In the authors' workflow: Around 83 million unique TCR beta chains, about 12 million shared, were counted in a later analysis. Produced via immunoSEQ multiplex PCR; TCRdb's table is partial and in-frame only. The D gene and trimming were derived from the DNA, and the V and J assignments and clone size from that table. The sample shows over 120,000 clones, roughly 78% of them seen only once. Trimming stripped 3 bases from V and 4 bases from J, with 16 bases between. From germline, CDR1 is SGHRS and CDR2 YFSETQ. The CDR3 is made up of 15 amino acids. The data belong to a study of cytomegalovirus exposure and HLA in healthy donors. For the study at large: Within an early data release were roughly 83 million unique TCRs drawn from HLA-typed donors. Among approximately 400 genotyped donors, around 80% fell in the Caucasian-associated ancestry cluster.

Findings and limits, study-wide: Whilst most TCR sequences proved rare, a subset of public TCRs occurred across many donors.

This clonotype was obtained from a female donor in good health and CMV-seronegative. The sequencing input was PBMCs. The chain recombines TRBV5-1 with TRBJ1-2; D perhaps matches TRBD1 (6 bases). CDR3 sequence reads: CASSSAPGAGYGYTF. The CDR3 nucleotides are TGCGCCAGCAGCTCGGCCCCAGGGGCGGGCTATGGCTACACCTTC.